This T cell receptor beta chain was sequenced for a study of CD8 T cells in ankylosing spondylitis. There are 14 residues in the CDR3. Germline V lookup: CDR1 SEHNR, CDR2 FQNEAQ (reference sequence). V dropped 4 bases and J dropped 4 bases, with 13 bases sitting between them. TCRdb processed the 5' RACE reads anew with MiXCR; each CDR3 protein has one entry. The sample includes almost 250,000 distinct CDR3 sequences, 32% of them seen just once. The V gene is TRBV7-9, the J gene TRBJ1-2, with D uncertain. Sample: blood, either unsorted or a sorted T cell fraction (not recorded which). The receptor was derived from a male donor with ankylosing spondylitis or in good health (not recorded which). The CDR3 sequence: CASSYADGSYGYTF. The CDR3 coding sequence is TGTGCCAGCAGCTACGCGGACGGAAGCTATGGCTACACCTTC. Based on the CDR3 plus reference TRBV7-9 and TRBJ1-2, the full variable domain is DTGVSQNPRHKITKRGQNVTFRCDPISEHNRLYWYRQTLGQGPEFLTYFQNEAQLEKSRLLSDRFSAERPKGSFSTLEIQRTEQGDSAMYLCASSYADGSYGYTFGSGTRLTVV.